The rows below give T cell receptor beta chains drawn from one sample of a study of CD8 T cells in Susac syndrome. MiXCR was run by TCRdb on the immunoSEQ multiplex PCR reads, yielding one entry per CDR3 protein. This sample yields some 160,000 distinct CDR3 sequences, of which roughly 95% are seen a single time; approximately 0.08% belongs to the top ten. Specimen: CD4+ T cells from PBMCs. The receptors were gathered from a human donor with Susac syndrome. Both conserved end residues are part of each CDR3. The D gene is left open where the match is weak. Clone size is not always given. Where it is, it says once, few, many or a class for expanded clones.

>NA|TRBD1|TRBV4-2|TRBJ2-7
TGTGCCAGCAGCCTTGCGGGACAGGGGTCCTACGAGCAGTACTTC
CASSLAGQGSYEQYF
>NA|TRBD2|TRBV20-1|TRBJ2-5
TGCAGTGCCAGTCCCACTAGCGGAAGGGTGGAGACCCAGTACTTC
CSASPTSGRVETQYF
>NA|TRBD1|TRBV9|TRBJ2-2
TGTGCCAGCAGCACCCGACAGGGAAATACCGGGGAGCTGTTTTTT
CASSTRQGNTGELFF
>once|TRBD2|TRBV12-3/TRBV12-4|TRBJ2-1
TGTGCCAGCAGTTTAATGGGACTAGCGGGAGGTCGCAATGAGCAGTTCTTC
CASSLMGLAGGRNEQFF
>few|NA|TRBV18|TRBJ1-1
TGTGCCAGCTCACTAGACACTGAAGCTTTCTTT
CASSLDTEAFF
>NA|NA|TRBV6-2/TRBV6-3|TRBJ1-2
TGTGCCAGCAGATCCGGGATCGCCCTTTACTATGGCTACACCTTC
CASRSGIALYYGYTF
>NA|TRBD1|TRBV24-1|TRBJ2-3
TGTGCCACTGAAGACAGGGGGGCGGCAGATACGCAGTATTTT
CATEDRGAADTQYF
>NA|NA|TRBV20-1|TRBJ1-1
TGCAGTGCCAAACGGATGAACACTGAAGCTTTCTTT
CSAKRMNTEAFF
>once|NA|TRBV18|TRBJ1-1
TGTGCCAGTTCGACAGAACCTATGAACACTGAAGCTTTCTTT
CASSTEPMNTEAFF
>NA|NA|TRBV20-1|TRBJ2-7
TGCAGTGCTAGAAGGCAGGGTGACGAGCAGTACTTC
CSARRQGDEQYF
>NA|TRBD2|TRBV18|TRBJ2-1
TGTGCCAGCTCACCATATAGCGGGACCAATGAGCAGTTCTTC
CASSPYSGTNEQFF
>NA|TRBD2|TRBV29-1|TRBJ2-3
TGCAGCGTTGCCCTAACTAGCGGCGCCACAGATACGCAGTATTTT
CSVALTSGATDTQYF
>NA|NA|TRBV9|TRBJ2-1
TGTGCCAGCAGCGTAGCGGGAGAGTTCTACAATGAGCAGTTCTTC
CASSVAGEFYNEQFF
>NA|NA|TRBV6-5|TRBJ1-2
TGTGCCAGCACCAGAAGAGGGGGGGTTAGTAGCTACACCTTC
CASTRRGGVSSYTF
>NA|NA|TRBV29-1|TRBJ1-2
TGCAGCGTTACTAGCCCGACAGGCCCTAATAATGGCTACACCTTC
CSVTSPTGPNNGYTF
>NA|TRBD1|TRBV12-3/TRBV12-4|TRBJ2-7
TGTGCCAGCAGTTCCCCGGGACAGGGGGCGGTTCAGTACTTC
CASSSPGQGAVQYF
>NA|TRBD1|TRBV5-1|TRBJ2-6
TGCGCCAGCAGCTCGACAGGGATTGGGGCCAACGTCCTGACTTTC
CASSSTGIGANVLTF
>NA|TRBD2|TRBV3-1|TRBJ2-5
TGTGCCAGCAGCCTCCGGGGGGGCCAAGAGACCCAGTACTTC
CASSLRGGQETQYF
>NA|NA|TRBV6-5|TRBJ2-2
TGTGCCAGCAGTTACTTGTCTAGATCCACCGGGGAGCTGTTTTTT
CASSYLSRSTGELFF
>NA|TRBD1|TRBV29-1|TRBJ2-4
TGCAGCGCCCCGGGACAGGGCATTCAGTACTTC
CSAPGQGIQYF
>once|NA|TRBV24-1|TRBJ2-7
TGTGCCACCAGTGATTCGAATGGAGGGTTGGGGCGCGAGCAGTACTTC
CATSDSNGGLGREQYF
>few|TRBD2|TRBV9|TRBJ2-5
TGTGCCAGCAGCGTACGTCCTAGCGGGGGAAAAGAGACCCAGTACTTC
CASSVRPSGGKETQYF
>NA|NA|TRBV7-9|TRBJ2-1
TGTGCCAGCAGCTCACCACGAGGGCTTGGGGAGCAGTTCTTC
CASSSPRGLGEQFF
>NA|NA|TRBV2|TRBJ2-5
TGTGCCAGCATCCCGGGACGGATCCAAGAGACCCAGTACTTC
CASIPGRIQETQYF
>NA|TRBD1|TRBV14|TRBJ1-1
TGTGCCAGCAGCCAAACACAGGGGGGGACTGAAGCTTTCTTT
CASSQTQGGTEAFF
>NA|TRBD1|TRBV3-1|TRBJ1-2
TGTGCCAGCAGCCACCCGGGACAGCCGAGCTACACCTTC
CASSHPGQPSYTF
>NA|NA|TRBV7-9|TRBJ2-3
TGTGCCAGCAGCTTGGGTACTAGCCGAAGCACAGATACGCAGTATTTT
CASSLGTSRSTDTQYF
>NA|NA|TRBV12-3/TRBV12-4|TRBJ1-6
TGTGCCAGCAGTTTCGGCCGGTCCGTTTCACCCCTCCACTTT
CASSFGRSVSPLHF
>NA|NA|TRBV6-6|TRBJ1-1
TGTGCCAGCAGTTACTACAGGACTAACACTGAAGCTTTCTTT
CASSYYRTNTEAFF
>NA|TRBD2|TRBV4-2|TRBJ2-5
TGTGCCAGCAGCCAAGGAGCGGGGGGTCTGGAAGAGACCCAGTACTTC
CASSQGAGGLEETQYF
>NA|TRBD2|TRBV24-1|TRBJ2-1
TGTGCCACCAGTGTTGCTAGCGGGAGAGGTGAGCAGTTCTTC
CATSVASGRGEQFF
>NA|TRBD2|TRBV5-1|TRBJ2-3
TGCGCCAGCAGCCTCTCTGGACTAGCGGGAGTGGGCACAGATACGCAGTATTTT
CASSLSGLAGVGTDTQYF